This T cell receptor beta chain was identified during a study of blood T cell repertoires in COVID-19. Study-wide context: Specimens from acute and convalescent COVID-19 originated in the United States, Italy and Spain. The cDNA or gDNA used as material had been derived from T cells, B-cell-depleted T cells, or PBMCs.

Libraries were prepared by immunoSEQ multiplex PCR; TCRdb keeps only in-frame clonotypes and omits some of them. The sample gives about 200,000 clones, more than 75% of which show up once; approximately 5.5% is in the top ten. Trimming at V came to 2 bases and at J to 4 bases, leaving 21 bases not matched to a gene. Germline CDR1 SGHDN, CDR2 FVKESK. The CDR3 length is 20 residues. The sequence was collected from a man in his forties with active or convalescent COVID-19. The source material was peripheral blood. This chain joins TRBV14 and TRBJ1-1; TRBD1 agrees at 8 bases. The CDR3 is CASSQLLFFPTGDLRTEAFF. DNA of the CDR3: TGTGCCAGCAGCCAATTACTCTTTTTCCCGACAGGGGACCTTCGCACTGAAGCTTTCTTT. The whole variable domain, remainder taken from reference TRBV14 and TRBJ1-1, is EAGVTQFPSHSVIEKGQTVTLRCDPISGHDNLYWYRRVMGKEIKFLLHFVKESKQDESGMPNNRFLAERTGGTYSTLKVQPAELEDSGVYFCASSQLLFFPTGDLRTEAFFGQGTRLTVV.